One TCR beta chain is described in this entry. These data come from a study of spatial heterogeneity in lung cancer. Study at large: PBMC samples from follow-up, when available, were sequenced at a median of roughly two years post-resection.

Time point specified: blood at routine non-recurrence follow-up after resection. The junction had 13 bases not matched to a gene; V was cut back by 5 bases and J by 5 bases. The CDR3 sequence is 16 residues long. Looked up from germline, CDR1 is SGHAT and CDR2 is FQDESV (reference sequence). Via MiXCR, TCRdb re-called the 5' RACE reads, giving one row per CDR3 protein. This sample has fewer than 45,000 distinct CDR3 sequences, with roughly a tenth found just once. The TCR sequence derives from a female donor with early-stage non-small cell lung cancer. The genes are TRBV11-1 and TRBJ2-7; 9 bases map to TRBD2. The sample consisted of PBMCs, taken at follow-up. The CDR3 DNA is TGTGCCAGCAGCACCAATAGCGGGGGAGTCCTCCACGAGCAGTACTTC. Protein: CASSTNSGGVLHEQYF. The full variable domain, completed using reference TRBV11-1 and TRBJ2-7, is EAEVAQSPRYKITEKSQAVAFWCDPISGHATLYWYRQILGQGPELLVQFQDESVVDDSQLPKDRFSAERLKGVDSTLKIQPAELGDSAMYLCASSTNSGGVLHEQYFGPGTRLTVT.